Sequencing of this T cell receptor beta chain was carried out in a study of blood T cell repertoires in COVID-19. Sequencing was performed with immunoSEQ multiplex PCR; in TCRdb, only in-frame clones are kept and a portion is missing. The sample contains about 42,000 clones, 90% of which appear only once. Trimming left V 6 bases short and J 5 bases short, with 11 bases between. The CDR3 runs to 13 residues. What was sequenced was peripheral blood. V usage is TRBV12-3 or TRBV12-4 and J usage is TRBJ2-1; D is ambiguous. This TCR came from a human donor in a cohort sampled during active COVID-19. The CDR3 DNA follows: TGTGCCAGCAGCTGGGCAAGGAACAATGAGCAGTTCTTC. Its translation: CASSWARNNEQFF.